The 21 T cell receptor beta chains given below trace back to one sample, sequenced in a study of blood T cell repertoires in COVID-19. TCRdb's copy holds only in-frame clones and misses some; the assay was immunoSEQ multiplex PCR. This table holds roughly 380,000 clones, about 91% found once. What was sequenced was peripheral blood. The receptor set was obtained from a woman aged 35 to 49 with COVID-19, enrolled during active disease.

V and J are TRBV5-1 and TRBJ1-5; TRBD1 agrees at 7 bases. The V gene end was trimmed by 0 bases and the J gene end by 5 bases; junction bases not matched to a gene: 2. The CDR3 has 14 amino acids. Germline CDR1 SGHRS, CDR2 YFSETQ. As DNA, the CDR3 is TGCGCCAGCAGCTTGGAAACAGGGGATCAGCCCCAGCATTTT. This codes for CASSLETGDQPQHF.

This clone was detected only once. The chain recombines TRBV10-3 with TRBJ2-1; TRBD1 agrees at 9 bases. The V segment lost 8 bases and the J segment 8 bases; nucleotides outside the gene matches: 4. The CDR3 runs 12 residues. Germline V gene lookup returns CDR1 ENHRY and CDR2 SYGVKD. CDR3 region: CAIYTGGDEQFF. The CDR3 region has the DNA TGTGCCATCTATACAGGGGGCGATGAGCAGTTCTTC.

The chain recombines TRBV28 with TRBJ2-7; TRBD1 aligns across 11 bases. V lost 5 bases to trimming and J lost 0 bases; unmatched junction nucleotides: 0. This CDR3 is built from 14 residues. In germline, CDR1 is MDHEN, CDR2 SYDVKM. CDR3 in amino acids: CASSGTGGSYEQYF. In nucleotides, the CDR3 is TGTGCCAGCAGTGGGACAGGGGGCTCCTACGAGCAGTACTTC.

V gene TRBV18 combines with J gene TRBJ1-1; a possible D gene is TRBD1 (6 bases). Trimming stripped 6 bases from V and 0 bases from J, with 14 bases between. The V gene's germline CDR1 is KGHSH and CDR2 LQKENI. The CDR3 sequence is 15 residues long. In DNA form, the CDR3 reads TGTGCCAGCTCCTCACGCGGGGGCATGAACACTGAAGCTTTCTTT. Its translation: CASSSRGGMNTEAFF.

The V gene is TRBV28, the J gene TRBJ2-5; TRBD2 is a possible D gene (7 bases). The CDR3 length is 14 residues. Deletions cut 7 bases from V and 5 bases from J, with 17 bases between. In germline, CDR1 is MDHEN, CDR2 SYDVKM. The CDR3 loop is CASNEGGRLETQYF. The CDR3, as DNA: TGTGCCAGCAATGAGGGGGGGCGGTTGGAGACCCAGTACTTC.

This sequence joins TRBV27 and TRBJ1-2, with TRBD1 identical over 7 bases. V lost 5 bases to trimming and J lost 1 base; unmatched junction nucleotides: 7. The germline CDR1 and CDR2 sequences are MNHEY and SMNVEV (reference sequence). The CDR3 has 15 residues. The CDR3 here is CASSPIWDSNYGYTF. DNA for the CDR3: TGTGCCAGCAGTCCGATATGGGACAGTAACTATGGCTACACCTTC.

A few counts support this clone. This chain links TRBV19 with TRBJ1-3; 9 bases align to TRBD1. J gave up 2 bases and V 7 bases, and 6 bases lay outside the gene matches. The CDR3 covers 15 residues. Germline CDR1 and CDR2: LNHDA and SQIVND (reference sequence). CDR3 residues: CASTQTGGAGNTIYF. The CDR3 bases are TGTGCCAGTACCCAAACAGGGGGCGCTGGAAACACCATATATTTT.

CDR3 residues: CSASGGQGEHYGYTF. The CDR3 DNA follows: TGCAGTGCTAGTGGTGGACAGGGTGAACACTATGGCTACACCTTC. The chain recombines TRBV20-1 with TRBJ1-2, with TRBD1 identical over 8 bases. V was pared by 3 bases and J by 3 bases, with 9 bases of the junction left unmatched. CDR3 size: 15 residues. Germline V gene sequence: CDR1 DFQATT, CDR2 SNEGSKA (reference sequence).

Comment on this clone: Additional DNA sequences in this sample encode the identical CDR3. The chain links TRBV6-1 to TRBJ1-2; no firm D call. The CDR3 is 14 residues long. Trimming shortened V by 2 bases and J by 1 base, and 8 bases separated the two germline ends. CDR1 is MNHNS, CDR2 SASEGT, per germline. CDR3 DNA sequence: TGTGCCAGCAGTGAAAGCCTTAATAACTATGGCTACACCTTC. Its protein is CASSESLNNYGYTF.

This sequence joins TRBV5-4 and TRBJ1-1, with 7 nucleotides matching TRBD1. The CDR3 length is 15 residues. The junction had 8 bases not matched to a gene; V was cut back by 4 bases and J by 2 bases. Germline V gives CDR1 SGHNT, CDR2 YYREEE (reference sequence). CDR3 sequence (DNA): TGTGCCAGCAGCCTACCGGGACAGAAAAACACTGAAGCTTTCTTT. It specifies CASSLPGQKNTEAFF.

The chain recombines TRBV18 with TRBJ2-7; TRBD1 matches at 10 bases. After removal of 3 bases from V and 3 bases from J, the junction contained 2 bases not matched to a gene. The germline V gene has CDR1 KGHSH and CDR2 LQKENI. The CDR3 extends over 14 amino acids. CDR3 DNA sequence: TGTGCCAGCTCACCGGACAGGGGGAACTACGAGCAGTACTTC. This translates into CASSPDRGNYEQYF.

The chain employs TRBV6-6 and TRBJ2-1; weak D call: TRBD2 (6 bases). The germline V gene has CDR1 MNHNY and CDR2 SVGAGI (reference sequence). This CDR3 has 15 residues. V was cut by 5 bases and J by 4 bases, with 15 bases left in between. The CDR3 DNA is TGTGCCAGCAGTCTAAGCGGGCAAAATTACAATGAGCAGTTCTTC. It encodes CASSLSGQNYNEQFF.

Details on this clone: The same CDR3 can be traced to other DNA sequences in this sample. The chain joins TRBV5-1 to TRBJ2-1; 7 bases are a match to TRBD2. Unmatched junction bases numbered 4, after V lost 0 bases and J lost 4 bases. Germline CDR1 and CDR2: SGHRS and YFSETQ. The CDR3 has 15 residues. CDR3 sequence: CASSLVAGSYNEQFF. In DNA, the CDR3 is TGCGCCAGCAGCTTGGTAGCGGGTAGTTACAATGAGCAGTTCTTC.

V and J are TRBV5-6 and TRBJ1-1, with 9 bases identical to TRBD1. The germline gives CDR1 SGHDT, CDR2 YYEEEE. J gave up 5 bases and V 2 bases, and 7 bases lay outside the gene matches. The CDR3 spans 15 residues. The CDR3 loop is CASSLYGTGTTEAFF. DNA of the CDR3: TGTGCCAGCAGCTTATACGGGACAGGGACGACTGAAGCTTTCTTT.

The genes are TRBV27 and TRBJ1-6; weak D call: TRBD1 (5 bases). V was shortened by 4 bases and J by 8 bases, with 21 bases between the two germline ends. This CDR3 has 17 amino acids. Germline loops: CDR1 MNHEY, CDR2 SMNVEV (reference sequence). As DNA, the CDR3 is TGTGCCAGCAGTTCGTTCCGATTGACAGCTCGAGATTCACCCCTCCACTTT. Protein sequence: CASSSFRLTARDSPLHF.

The V call is TRBV30, the J call TRBJ1-6; no definite D call. Trimming stripped 7 bases from V and 7 bases from J, with 8 bases between. The CDR3 loop spans 11 amino acids. CDR1 is GTSNPN, CDR2 SVGIG, per germline (reference sequence). In DNA form, the CDR3 reads TGTGCCTTGGGAGGGAATTCACCCCTCCACTTT. Its translation: CALGGNSPLHF.

This rearrangement joins TRBV28 to TRBJ2-7; D not resolved. Germline V gene sequence: CDR1 MDHEN, CDR2 SYDVKM. Trimming removed 5 bases from V and 5 bases from J, with 7 bases in between. This CDR3 comprises 11 residues. CDR3 DNA: TGTGCCAGCAGTCGCAGTCACGAGCAGTACTTC. Its protein is CASSRSHEQYF.

The rearrangement uses TRBV9 and TRBJ2-3; TRBD2 agrees at 7 bases. The germline CDR1 and CDR2 sequences are SGDLS and YYNGEE. The CDR3 sequence is 16 residues long. With 0 bases clipped from V and 4 bases from J, the junction kept 8 bases outside the gene matches. CDR3: CASSVGVRERADTQYF. The CDR3 DNA follows: TGTGCCAGCAGCGTAGGGGTGCGGGAGCGGGCAGATACGCAGTATTTT. Full variable domain (remainder filled in from reference TRBV9 and TRBJ2-3): DSGVTQTPKHLITATGQRVTLRCSPRSGDLSVYWYQQSLDQGLQFLIQYYNGEERAKGNILERFSAQQFPDLHSELNLSSLELGDSALYFCASSVGVRERADTQYFGPGTRLTVL.

This clone came up a few times. V and J are TRBV4-3 and TRBJ2-7; possibly TRBD1 for D (6 bases). The ends were cut back, 1 base at V and 5 bases at J, with 18 bases in the middle. CDR1 is LGHNA, CDR2 YSLEER, per germline. This CDR3 is 16 amino acids long. In DNA, the CDR3 is TGCGCCAGCAGCCAAGGAGGTCGGAACAGGGACCACGAGCAGTACTTC. Translating gives CASSQGGRNRDHEQYF.

The chain carries TRBV5-1 and TRBJ1-1; 9 bases match TRBD1. V dropped 4 bases and J dropped 6; count of bases not matched to a gene: 4. The CDR3 is 13 residues long. Germline assignment: CDR1 SGHRS and CDR2 YFSETQ. CDR3 nucleotides: TGCGCCAGCAGCACAGGGGGCGGACCTGAAGCTTTCTTT. It translates to CASSTGGGPEAFF.

The genes are TRBV9 and TRBJ2-7, with 9 bases identical to TRBD1. CDR1 SGDLS and CDR2 YYNGEE come from the germline V gene. The CDR3 loop spans 15 amino acids. V lost 4 bases and J lost 5; bases outside the gene matches: 10. The CDR3 DNA follows: TGTGCCAGCAGCTCATCCGGGACAGGGAACGACGAGCAGTACTTC. Its translation: CASSSSGTGNDEQYF.